The TCR beta chain under discussion was sequenced for a study of OX40 agonist ivuxolimab in advanced cancers. Study-level background: Each dose-escalation patient presented with hepatocellular carcinoma, melanoma, renal cell or head and neck cancer.

CDR3 size: 11 residues. Looked up from germline, CDR1 is SGHVS and CDR2 is FQNEAQ. V lost 6 bases and J 5 bases, leaving 7 bases between the germline ends. Sequencing was performed with immunoSEQ multiplex PCR; in TCRdb, only in-frame clones are kept and a portion is missing. The data contain about 66,000 clones, roughly 81% of them singletons. V usage is TRBV7-8 and J usage is TRBJ2-5, with D hard to call. The starting material was CD4+ or CD8+ T cells sorted from blood, obtained in a trial of the OX40 agonist ivuxolimab. This clonotype originated in an adult with an advanced solid tumor such as melanoma, head and neck, liver or kidney cancer. This CDR3 reads CASRGSETQYF. The CDR3 region has the DNA TGTGCCAGCAGGGGTTCGGAGACCCAGTACTTC. The variable domain in full, with the rest retrieved from reference TRBV7-8 and TRBJ2-5, is GAGVSQSPRYKVAKRGQDVALRCDPISGHVSLFWYQQALGQGPEFLTYFQNEAQLDKSGLPSDRFFAERPEGSVSTLKIQRTQQEDSAVYLCASRGSETQYFGPGTRLLVL.